These T cell receptor beta chains were read from a single sample in a study of CD4 T cells in relation to SARS-CoV-2 and coronaviruses. These receptors are not linked to any known antigen. The protocol was immunoSEQ multiplex PCR, while the TCRdb copy is restricted to in-frame clones and leaves out a portion. Of more than 35,000 clones listed, over 70% are singletons. Source material: memory CD4+ T cells from PBMCs, cultured in vitro. The origin of the receptors is an adult with COVID-19. The CDR3 runs from the conserved cysteine through the conserved F or W. Fields, in order: clone size, V gene, J gene, D gene, CDR3 length, CDR3 protein, CDR3 DNA. A D gene is named only where the DNA matches it firmly. Clone size is given for some rows only: seen once, a few or many times, or a class if the clone is expanded.

size: NA
V: TRBV28
J: TRBJ2-1
D: NA
length: 14
CDR3: CASTRPLAGNEQFF
DNA: TGTGCCAGCACCCGCCCACTAGCCGGGAATGAGCAGTTCTTC

size: NA
V: TRBV19
J: TRBJ2-5
D: NA
length: 17
CDR3: CATRGNSGLFGGETQYF
DNA: TGTGCCACTCGTGGTAATAGCGGCCTCTTCGGGGGAGAGACCCAGTACTTC

size: few
V: TRBV5-6
J: TRBJ1-5
D: TRBD1
length: 16
CDR3: CASTLYGTGDNQPQHF
DNA: TGTGCCAGCACCCTTTACGGGACAGGGGACAATCAGCCCCAGCATTTT

size: NA
V: TRBV6-5
J: TRBJ2-3
D: NA
length: 12
CDR3: CASSSGSDTQYF
DNA: TGTGCCAGCAGTTCAGGGTCAGATACGCAGTATTTT

size: NA
V: TRBV10-3
J: TRBJ1-5
D: NA
length: 12
CDR3: CAIRSYGQPQHF
DNA: TGTGCCATCCGGAGCTATGGGCAGCCCCAGCATTTT

size: NA
V: TRBV11-2
J: TRBJ2-7
D: TRBD1
length: 15
CDR3: CASSFRTGNSYEQYF
DNA: TGTGCCAGCAGCTTTAGGACAGGGAACTCCTACGAGCAGTACTTC

size: few
V: TRBV11-2
J: TRBJ1-4
D: NA
length: 11
CDR3: CASSLGEKLFF
DNA: TGTGCCAGCAGCTTAGGAGAAAAACTGTTTTTT

size: NA
V: TRBV6-2/TRBV6-3
J: TRBJ2-7
D: NA
length: 15
CDR3: CASSYAEEGAGEQYF
DNA: TGTGCCAGCAGTTACGCGGAGGAGGGGGCTGGCGAGCAGTACTTC

size: NA
V: TRBV19
J: TRBJ1-5
D: NA
length: 15
CDR3: CASTMGGRSNQPQHF
DNA: TGTGCCAGTACCATGGGAGGGAGGAGCAATCAGCCCCAGCATTTT

size: NA
V: TRBV11-2
J: TRBJ2-7
D: NA
length: 13
CDR3: CASSLVGTGEQYF
DNA: TGTGCCAGCAGCTTGGTAGGGACGGGCGAGCAGTACTTC

size: NA
V: TRBV5-1
J: TRBJ2-7
D: TRBD2
length: 19
CDR3: CASSETGLAGGQVVYEQYF
DNA: TGCGCCAGCAGCGAGACGGGACTAGCGGGAGGGCAGGTCGTTTACGAGCAGTACTTC

size: NA
V: TRBV5-1
J: TRBJ2-3
D: TRBD2
length: 16
CDR3: CASSAQLAGSTDTQYF
DNA: TGCGCCAGCAGCGCACAACTAGCGGGAAGCACAGATACGCAGTATTTT

size: NA
V: TRBV7-9
J: TRBJ2-7
D: NA
length: 14
CDR3: CASSLGQATYEQYF
DNA: TGTGCCAGCAGCTTAGGTCAGGCAACCTACGAGCAGTACTTC

size: NA
V: TRBV12-3/TRBV12-4
J: TRBJ1-2
D: NA
length: 11
CDR3: CASSFNYGYTF
DNA: TGTGCCAGCAGTTTTAACTATGGCTACACCTTC

size: NA
V: TRBV11-3
J: TRBJ2-2
D: NA
length: 15
CDR3: CASRGGTDRTGELFF
DNA: TGTGCCAGCCGAGGGGGGACCGACAGAACCGGGGAGCTGTTTTTT

size: once
V: TRBV4-1
J: TRBJ1-1
D: NA
length: 13
CDR3: CASSSVGPSEAFF
DNA: TGCGCCAGCAGCTCAGTAGGGCCAAGTGAAGCTTTCTTT

size: NA
V: TRBV9
J: TRBJ2-1
D: TRBD1
length: 16
CDR3: CASTTAGTGIGDEQFF
DNA: TGTGCCAGCACCACAGCGGGGACAGGGATTGGAGATGAGCAGTTCTTC

size: NA
V: TRBV24-1
J: TRBJ2-5
D: TRBD2
length: 15
CDR3: CATSKPGQAGVTQYF
DNA: TGTGCCACCAGCAAACCGGGCCAAGCGGGGGTAACCCAGTACTTC

size: few
V: TRBV19
J: TRBJ2-2
D: TRBD2
length: 14
CDR3: CASGTSGSNGELFF
DNA: TGTGCCAGTGGGACTAGCGGGAGTAACGGGGAGCTGTTTTTT

size: few
V: TRBV4-1
J: TRBJ1-2
D: NA
length: 14
CDR3: CASSQYPKEYGYTF
DNA: TGCGCCAGCAGCCAATATCCGAAAGAGTATGGCTACACCTTC

size: medium-sized
V: TRBV30
J: TRBJ1-5
D: NA
length: 13
CDR3: CAWSDDSNQPQHF
DNA: TGTGCCTGGAGCGACGATAGCAATCAGCCCCAGCATTTT

size: NA
V: TRBV7-2
J: TRBJ1-4
D: NA
length: 13
CDR3: CASSLGSNEKLFF
DNA: TGTGCCAGCAGCTTAGGGTCGAATGAAAAACTGTTTTTT

size: NA
V: TRBV29-1
J: TRBJ1-5
D: NA
length: 12
CDR3: CSAADGNQPQHF
DNA: TGCAGCGCGGCCGATGGCAATCAGCCCCAGCATTTT